A selection of T cell receptor beta chains follows, all from one sample in a study of blood T cells in healthy people across ages. Each CDR3 protein is one row after TCRdb ran MiXCR on the 5' RACE reads. This sample has roughly 730,000 distinct CDR3 sequences, with roughly three fifths found just once. Sequencing was done on a sample of blood. All receptors derive from a man aged 35 to 55 in good health. Both conserved end residues are part of each CDR3. D genes are given only for firm matches. A row's size may be missing; if present it is once, few, many or a size class.

V gene: TRBV4-2
clone size: NA
J gene: TRBJ1-1
D gene: NA
CDR3 DNA: TGTGCCAGCAGCCAAATTGGGGAGGGGTGGACTGAAGCTTTCTTT
CDR3 protein: CASSQIGEGWTEAFF

V gene: TRBV12-3/TRBV12-4
clone size: NA
J gene: TRBJ2-1
D gene: TRBD2
CDR3 DNA: TGTGCCAGCAGTCCCCGAGGGACTAGCGGGGGGCTGTCGAATGAGCAGTTCTTC
CDR3 protein: CASSPRGTSGGLSNEQFF

V gene: TRBV11-2
clone size: NA
J gene: TRBJ2-6
D gene: NA
CDR3 DNA: TGTGCCAGCAGCCCCGCCTTGACTGGGGCCAACGTCCTGACTTTC
CDR3 protein: CASSPALTGANVLTF

V gene: TRBV15
clone size: NA
J gene: TRBJ2-4
D gene: NA
CDR3 DNA: TGTGCCACCAGCAGAGTTCAGGGACCACAGTACTTC
CDR3 protein: CATSRVQGPQYF

V gene: TRBV7-2
clone size: few
J gene: TRBJ2-6
D gene: TRBD1
CDR3 DNA: TGTGCCAGCATAATCCGGGACAGGGTTCACTCTGGGGCCAACGTCCTGACTTTC
CDR3 protein: CASIIRDRVHSGANVLTF

V gene: TRBV11-2
clone size: NA
J gene: TRBJ2-7
D gene: NA
CDR3 DNA: TGTGCCAGCAGCCCCCGATTAGTCCGTGGGCGCAATGAGCAGTACTTC
CDR3 protein: CASSPRLVRGRNEQYF

V gene: TRBV12-3/TRBV12-4
clone size: NA
J gene: TRBJ1-4
D gene: NA
CDR3 DNA: TGTGCCAGCAGTTTAAACGCCTTGGGTTATCTGTTTTTT
CDR3 protein: CASSLNALGYLFF

V gene: TRBV7-2
clone size: NA
J gene: TRBJ2-7
D gene: NA
CDR3 DNA: TGTGCCAGCAGCTTCTCCCCACTAGGGTCCTACGAGCAGTACTTC
CDR3 protein: CASSFSPLGSYEQYF

V gene: TRBV7-9
clone size: NA
J gene: TRBJ2-1
D gene: TRBD2
CDR3 DNA: TGTGCCAGCAGCCAACCTCCTAGCGGGCTCTACAATGAGCAGTTCTTC
CDR3 protein: CASSQPPSGLYNEQFF

V gene: TRBV7-6
clone size: NA
J gene: TRBJ2-7
D gene: TRBD1
CDR3 DNA: TGTGCCAGCAGCTCATCGTACAGGGGAAGCTCCTACGAGCAGTACTTC
CDR3 protein: CASSSSYRGSSYEQYF

V gene: TRBV4-1
clone size: NA
J gene: TRBJ2-4
D gene: NA
CDR3 DNA: TGCGCCAGCAGCCAAGTCACCAGGGGAGCCAAAAACATTCAGTACTTC
CDR3 protein: CASSQVTRGAKNIQYF

V gene: TRBV24-1
clone size: NA
J gene: TRBJ1-5
D gene: NA
CDR3 DNA: TGTGCCACCAGTGATTCCCGGGGGCTTAGCAATCAGCCCCAGCATTTT
CDR3 protein: CATSDSRGLSNQPQHF

V gene: TRBV12-3/TRBV12-4
clone size: few
J gene: TRBJ2-4
D gene: NA
CDR3 DNA: TGTGCCAGCAGTCCTAGGCTAGCCCAGTACTTC
CDR3 protein: CASSPRLAQYF

V gene: TRBV7-9
clone size: NA
J gene: TRBJ2-1
D gene: NA
CDR3 DNA: TGTGCCAGCAGCTTCGATGGCGGAGATAGAAATGAGCAGTTCTTC
CDR3 protein: CASSFDGGDRNEQFF

V gene: TRBV29-1
clone size: few
J gene: TRBJ2-4
D gene: NA
CDR3 DNA: TGCAGCGTTCAAACAAGAAACATTCAGTACTTC
CDR3 protein: CSVQTRNIQYF

V gene: TRBV21-1
clone size: NA
J gene: TRBJ2-7
D gene: NA
CDR3 DNA: TGTGCCAGCAGCCCTCGACTAGCGGGAGTGTACTACGAGCAGTACTTC
CDR3 protein: CASSPRLAGVYYEQYF

V gene: TRBV25-1
clone size: few
J gene: TRBJ1-2
D gene: NA
CDR3 DNA: TGTGCCAGCAGTGGAGGGATCTATGGCTACACCTTC
CDR3 protein: CASSGGIYGYTF

V gene: TRBV7-9
clone size: NA
J gene: TRBJ1-2
D gene: TRBD1
CDR3 DNA: TGTGCCAGCAGCTCCTCGGGACAGCGACCTTATGGCTACACCTTC
CDR3 protein: CASSSSGQRPYGYTF

V gene: TRBV12-3/TRBV12-4
clone size: few
J gene: TRBJ2-3
D gene: NA
CDR3 DNA: TGTGCCAGCAGTCCCGATAGCGGGACAGGGAGTTGGGATACGCAGTATTTT
CDR3 protein: CASSPDSGTGSWDTQYF

V gene: TRBV7-9
clone size: few
J gene: TRBJ2-5
D gene: NA
CDR3 DNA: TGTGCCAGCAGCTTTGGATCACCGGACGGGACCCAGTACTTC
CDR3 protein: CASSFGSPDGTQYF

V gene: TRBV7-9
clone size: NA
J gene: TRBJ2-3
D gene: TRBD2
CDR3 DNA: TGTGCCAGCAGCCCCGGGACTAGGGGGGTGGATACGCAGTATTTT
CDR3 protein: CASSPGTRGVDTQYF

V gene: TRBV27
clone size: few
J gene: TRBJ2-5
D gene: NA
CDR3 DNA: TGTGCCAGCAGTTTCCTAGGGGGGACCCAAGAGACCCAGTACTTC
CDR3 protein: CASSFLGGTQETQYF

V gene: TRBV25-1
clone size: NA
J gene: TRBJ2-5
D gene: TRBD2
CDR3 DNA: TGTGCCAGCACTATAGCGGGAGAGAGCGAGACCCAGTACTTC
CDR3 protein: CASTIAGESETQYF

V gene: TRBV7-2
clone size: NA
J gene: TRBJ2-7
D gene: NA
CDR3 DNA: TGTGCCAGCAGCAGCCGACAGGCCTCAGATGAGCAGTACTTC
CDR3 protein: CASSSRQASDEQYF

V gene: TRBV7-3
clone size: many
J gene: TRBJ2-3
D gene: NA
CDR3 DNA: TGTGCCAGCAGCTCCCCCGCAGGTTCGGGGATCAAAGATACGCAGTATTTT
CDR3 protein: CASSSPAGSGIKDTQYF

V gene: TRBV10-2
clone size: NA
J gene: TRBJ2-1
D gene: NA
CDR3 DNA: TGCGCCAGCAGGATGGGGTATGAGCAGTTCTTC
CDR3 protein: CASRMGYEQFF

V gene: TRBV28
clone size: NA
J gene: TRBJ2-5
D gene: TRBD1
CDR3 DNA: TGTGCCAGCAGTACCTGGACAGGGGGTCAACAAGAGACCCAGTACTTC
CDR3 protein: CASSTWTGGQQETQYF

V gene: TRBV20-1
clone size: NA
J gene: TRBJ2-7
D gene: TRBD1
CDR3 DNA: TGCAGCACGGGACAGCCTACCTCCTACGAGCAGTACTTC
CDR3 protein: CSTGQPTSYEQYF